The clone carrying this T cell receptor (beta chain) appeared many times. The antigen is unknown. It was with a sample-barcoded 5' primer and a J-beta primer mix that a second PCR of roughly 7 to 12 cycles was run. Template switching added a 12-random-nucleotide identifier to every cDNA molecule. TCRdb used MiXCR to reprocess the 5' RACE reads, holding one entry per CDR3 protein. The table includes a few hundred thousand distinct CDR3 sequences, 52% detected once. The data were obtained in a study of blood T cells in healthy people across ages. Study context: Template switching retrieved approximately one barcoded beta molecule for each two T cells. Study findings and constraints: There were more naive CD4+ cells and higher diversity in long-lived donors than in aged donors.

The CDR3 is 13 residues long. This receptor was taken from a man in his 60s in good health. The V and J genes are TRBV21-1 and TRBJ2-5; the table's D call of TRBD1 was not tested on the DNA. TRBV21-1 is an annotated pseudogene. Sequencing was performed on blood. The CDR3 here is CASSKAGGETQYF. The CDR3, as DNA: TGTGCCAGCAGCAAAGCAGGGGGAGAGACCCAGTACTTC.